These 21 T cell receptor beta chains came from one sample sequenced in a study of blood T cell repertoires in COVID-19. TCRdb's table, derived via immunoSEQ multiplex PCR, lists solely in-frame clones and lacks some. The repertoire holds over 350,000 clones, with 70% to 90% as singletons. The sequencing sample was made of PBMCs or T cells enriched from blood (not recorded which). The receptor source for this set is a woman in her twenties or thirties with acute COVID-19.

The chain is built from TRBV3-1 (or the pseudogene TRBV3-2) and TRBJ2-1, with 12 bases aligning to TRBD2. The CDR3 consists of 17 residues. The ends lost 0 bases at V and 10 bases at J; junction bases unmatched: 10. Germline lookup yields CDR1 LGHDT and CDR2 YNNKEL (reference sequence). CDR3 DNA sequence: TGTGCCAGCAGCCAAGATCGTCTAGCGGGGGGGCCCGGGGAGCAGTTCTTC. This sequence encodes CASSQDRLAGGPGEQFF.

The chain is built from TRBV5-1 and TRBJ1-1; D gene uncertain. The CDR3 spans 14 residues. CDR1 and CDR2 (germline): SGHRS, YFSETQ. V was shortened by 0 bases and J by 0 bases, with 6 bases between the two germline ends. CDR3 in amino acids: CASSLAVLNTEAFF. The CDR3 DNA reads TGCGCCAGCAGCTTGGCCGTCTTGAACACTGAAGCTTTCTTT.

The chain employs TRBV7-9 and TRBJ2-2; D call uncertain. The V end was cut by 0 bases, the J end by 1 base, with 6 bases between. The CDR3 contains 15 residues. Germline V gives CDR1 SEHNR, CDR2 FQNEAQ (reference sequence). CDR3 nucleotides: TGTGCCAGCAGCTTAGCGTCGGGGAACACCGGGGAGCTGTTTTTT. This gives the protein CASSLASGNTGELFF.

The rearrangement joins TRBV27 to TRBJ2-3, with TRBD1 matching over 9 bases. The length of the CDR3 is 14 residues. The germline CDR1 and CDR2 sequences are MNHEY and SMNVEV (reference sequence). CDR3 region: CVSGRDRATDTQYF. The CDR3 nucleotides are TGTGTAAGTGGTAGGGACAGGGCCACAGATACGCAGTATTTT.

V and J are TRBV18 and TRBJ1-2, with D hard to call. Germline values: CDR1 KGHSH, CDR2 LQKENI. With 4 bases removed from V and 6 bases from J, the gap between germline ends came to 12 bases. This CDR3 spans 13 amino acids. CDR3 loop: CASSLLQEDGYTF. DNA of the CDR3: TGTGCCAGCTCACTCTTGCAGGAGGATGGCTACACCTTC.

The gene calls are TRBV5-1 and TRBJ1-1; 8 nucleotides agree with TRBD1. The germline V gene encodes CDR1 SGHRS and CDR2 YFSETQ. V was pared by 0 bases and J by 5 bases, with 9 bases of the junction left unmatched. The CDR3 runs to 16 residues. CDR3 sequence: CASSLGEQGARTEAFF. CDR3 sequence (DNA): TGCGCCAGCAGCTTGGGGGAGCAGGGGGCGAGGACTGAAGCTTTCTTT.

This clone has more than one count but fewer than ten. The chain joins TRBV19 to TRBJ2-7; a possible D gene is TRBD1 (6 bases). The CDR3 has 18 residues. V shed 1 base and J shed 0 bases, with 19 bases lying between them. Germline V gene sequence: CDR1 LNHDA, CDR2 SQIVND (reference sequence). For the CDR3, the DNA is TGTGCCAGTAGTATAGCTATCCGAACAGGGATTAGCTCCTACGAGCAGTACTTC. Protein: CASSIAIRTGISSYEQYF.

The V call is TRBV5-1, the J call TRBJ1-1; the D is unclear. The V gene's germline CDR1 is SGHRS and CDR2 YFSETQ. The CDR3 has 13 amino acids. V was shortened by 0 bases and J by 1 base, with 4 bases between the two germline ends. As DNA, the CDR3 is TGCGCCAGCAGCTTGGCCCAGAACACTGAAGCTTTCTTT. It translates to CASSLAQNTEAFF.

The chain carries TRBV5-1 and TRBJ2-3; D is unclear. CDR3 size: 15 residues. V was cut by 0 bases and J by 5 bases, with 13 bases left in between. Germline CDR1 is SGHRS and CDR2 is YFSETQ. The CDR3 loop is CASSLAGLAIDTQYF. CDR3 DNA: TGCGCCAGCAGCTTGGCCGGCTTAGCAATAGATACGCAGTATTTT.

The gene calls are TRBV7-9 and TRBJ2-1, with 8 nucleotides matching TRBD2. This CDR3 is built from 16 residues. The ends lost 8 bases at V and 8 bases at J; junction bases unmatched: 17. From germline, CDR1 is SEHNR and CDR2 FQNEAQ (reference sequence). Here the CDR3 reads CASLTRVAGRSDEQFF. In DNA form, the CDR3 reads TGTGCCAGCCTCACGAGGGTAGCGGGGAGGTCCGATGAGCAGTTCTTC.

This rearrangement joins TRBV3-1 (or the pseudogene TRBV3-2) to TRBJ2-2; TRBD1 matches 7 bases. V was pared by 5 bases and J by 10 bases, with 1 base of the junction left unmatched. CDR3 size: 11 residues. Germline V gene sequence: CDR1 LGHDT, CDR2 YNNKEL (reference sequence). In DNA form, the CDR3 reads TGTGCCAGCAGCAGGGGGCAGGAGCTGTTTTTT. Translated: CASSRGQELFF.

The chain has TRBV7-2 and TRBJ1-5; D possibly corresponds to TRBD1 (6 bases). Trimming cost V 3 bases and J 2 bases, with 11 bases left between them. The CDR3 is 15 residues long. The V gene's germline CDR1 is SGHTA and CDR2 FQGNSA. This CDR3 is CASSFGAGGNQPQHF. CDR3 nucleotides: TGTGCCAGCAGCTTCGGGGCAGGGGGCAATCAGCCCCAGCATTTT.

This clone came up a few times. The gene calls are TRBV7-3 and TRBJ2-3; the match to TRBD2 covers 9 bases. This CDR3 has 16 amino acids. Germline V CDR1 and CDR2: SGHTA, FQGTGA. J lost 2 bases, V lost 4 bases, and 7 bases had no gene match. Here the CDR3 DNA reads TGTGCCAGCAGCTCCTGGAGCGGGGGGCCCACAGATACGCAGTATTTT. It translates to CASSSWSGGPTDTQYF.

This chain uses TRBV11-2 with TRBJ1-6; 7 bases fit TRBD1. V shed 4 bases and J 9 bases; nucleotides not matched to a gene: 6. Germline V gene lookup returns CDR1 SGHAT and CDR2 FQNNGV. The CDR3 totals 14 residues. In DNA form, the CDR3 reads TGTGCCAGCAGCTGGGGACAGAGGAGTTCACCCCTCCACTTT. It encodes CASSWGQRSSPLHF.

In its sample, this clone was seen once. This chain uses TRBV2 with TRBJ2-2; D remains ambiguous. Trimming shortened V by 7 bases and J by 2 bases, and 11 bases separated the two germline ends. Germline CDR1 is SNHLY and CDR2 is FYNNEI. The CDR3 runs to 14 residues. CDR3 region: CASTLEINTGELFF. CDR3 bases: TGTGCCAGCACGCTAGAAATTAACACCGGGGAGCTGTTTTTT. Full variable domain (rest looked up from reference TRBV2 and TRBJ2-2): EPEVTQTPSHQVTQMGQEVILRCVPISNHLYFYWYRQILGQKVEFLVSFYNNEISEKSEIFDDQFSVERPDGSNFTLKIRSTKLEDSAMYFCASTLEINTGELFFGEGSRLTVL.

This clone occurred a few times. The rearrangement joins TRBV10-3 to TRBJ2-1; TRBD1 aligns across 7 bases. The V gene's germline CDR1 is ENHRY and CDR2 SYGVKD. V lost 4 bases, J lost 0 bases, and 0 bases stayed unmatched. The CDR3 extends over 14 amino acids. The CDR3 DNA follows: TGTGCCATCAGTGGGGACAGCTCCTACAATGAGCAGTTCTTC. Translated: CAISGDSSYNEQFF.

This rearrangement joins TRBV7-2 to TRBJ2-6; D is possibly TRBD1 (5 bases). CDR3 length: 15 amino acids. V gave up 5 bases and J gave up 4 bases, with 12 bases separating them. The V gene's germline CDR1 is SGHTA and CDR2 FQGNSA. The CDR3 here is CASSQVAGGANVLTF. CDR3 nucleotides: TGTGCCAGCAGCCAGGTGGCAGGGGGGGCCAACGTCCTGACTTTC.

The genes are TRBV29-1 and TRBJ2-1; 7 nucleotides align to TRBD1. The germline V gene encodes CDR1 SQVTM and CDR2 ANQGSEA. This CDR3 has 14 amino acids. The V segment lost 6 bases and the J segment 5 bases; nucleotides outside the gene matches: 10. This CDR3 is CSVNRGVSNNEQFF. In DNA, the CDR3 is TGCAGCGTAAACAGGGGTGTTTCTAACAATGAGCAGTTCTTC.

This rearrangement joins TRBV20-1 to TRBJ1-5; 7 nucleotides match TRBD1. In germline, CDR1 is DFQATT, CDR2 SNEGSKA (reference sequence). V lost 6 bases, J lost 11 bases, and 7 bases stayed unmatched. The CDR3 is 11 residues long. CDR3 amino acids: CSAGRGQAQHF. The CDR3 nucleotides are TGCAGTGCGGGAAGGGGGCAAGCCCAGCATTTT.

The chain combines TRBV5-1 with TRBJ1-1, with 8 positions matching TRBD1. Trimming took 4 bases from V and 3 from J; bases not matched to a gene: 2. Germline V gene data show CDR1 as SGHRS and CDR2 as YFSETQ. This CDR3 is built from 13 residues. DNA for the CDR3: TGCGCCAGCAGCACGACAGGGGACACTGAAGCTTTCTTT. It yields the protein CASSTTGDTEAFF.

This rearrangement joins TRBV5-4 to TRBJ1-2; D ambiguous. The germline CDR1 and CDR2 sequences are SGHNT and YYREEE (reference sequence). Trimming stripped 2 bases from V and 4 bases from J, with 12 bases between. The CDR3 is 14 residues long. The CDR3 nucleotides read TGTGCCAGCAGCTTTGCCCAGTTTTCCTATGGCTACACCTTC. It specifies CASSFAQFSYGYTF.